This is a list of T cell receptor beta chains from one sample in a study of PD-1 blockade in classical Hodgkin lymphoma. Only in-frame clones appear in the TCRdb table, and some are missing; sequencing was by immunoSEQ multiplex PCR. Here the sample spans about 86,000 clones, around nine tenths being singletons. Sequenced material: peripheral blood mononuclear cells (PBMCs), taken at baseline. The receptors shown here come from a human donor with classical Hodgkin lymphoma. CDR3s include the opening cysteine and the closing phenylalanine or tryptophan. Fields, in order: CDR3 DNA, CDR3 protein, J gene, D gene, V gene, clone size. The D gene is left open where the match is weak. Not all rows give a size; the values are once, few, many and, for expanded clones, a class.

TGTGCCAGCAGGCGGGGGGGCTTAGCCACCGGGGAGCTGTTTTTT,CASRRGGLATGELFF,TRBJ2-2,TRBD2,TRBV6-5,-
TGCGCCAGCAGCTTGGGGATACTCGGGGATAGCAATCAGCCCCAGCATTTT,CASSLGILGDSNQPQHF,TRBJ1-5,-,TRBV5-1,-
TGTGCCAGCAGCCAAGTTGGGGGACTAAACGAGCAGTACTTC,CASSQVGGLNEQYF,TRBJ2-7,TRBD2,TRBV14,-
TGTGCCAGCAGCCCCTTTTGGACCGGTCCCAGCACAGATACGCAGTATTTT,CASSPFWTGPSTDTQYF,TRBJ2-3,-,TRBV5-5,-
TGTGCCAGCAACCCAGGACAGATGAACACTGAAGCTTTCTTT,CASNPGQMNTEAFF,TRBJ1-1,-,TRBV7-4,-
TGCGCCAGCAGTGTAGGTCTCCAAGAGACCCAGTACTTC,CASSVGLQETQYF,TRBJ2-5,-,TRBV10-1,-
TGTGCCAGCAGTTTACCTAGCGGGAGAAACTACGAGCAGTACTTC,CASSLPSGRNYEQYF,TRBJ2-7,TRBD2,TRBV28,once
TGTGCCATCGGGCAGAGGACTGAAGCTTTCTTT,CAIGQRTEAFF,TRBJ1-1,-,TRBV10-3,-
TGTGCCAGCAGCCCTAGTGGGGGGAAAGAGACCCAGTACTTC,CASSPSGGKETQYF,TRBJ2-5,-,TRBV9,-
TGTGCCAGCAGTTTAACCGGGGGGAACCTTCCCCCTTACATGAACACTGAAGCTTTCTTT,CASSLTGGNLPPYMNTEAFF,TRBJ1-1,-,TRBV28,-
TGTGCCAGTAGCTCCCACATGGGGCGGACCTTCCCCTACAATGAGCAGTTCTTC,CASSSHMGRTFPYNEQFF,TRBJ2-1,-,TRBV19,-
TGTGCCAGGGTAGGTCCTGGGAACTTCGGGTCCTACGAGCAGTACTTC,CARVGPGNFGSYEQYF,TRBJ2-7,-,TRBV28,-